This TCR beta chain was sequenced during a study of OX40 agonist ivuxolimab in advanced cancers. People who had autoimmune disease history or systemic immunosuppression were excluded. Here immunoSEQ multiplex PCR was the method, and the copy in TCRdb shows in-frame clones only, minus some. The sample records 100,000 to 120,000 clones, roughly 89% being singletons. Per the germline V gene, CDR1 is KGHSH and CDR2 is LQKENI. With 6 bases clipped from V and 5 bases from J, the junction kept 13 bases outside the gene matches. The CDR3 has 16 amino acids. The sequence derives from an adult with an advanced solid tumor such as melanoma, head and neck, liver or kidney cancer. The starting material was CD4+ or CD8+ T cells sorted from blood, obtained in a trial of the OX40 agonist ivuxolimab. The chain is built from TRBV18 and TRBJ2-5, with 9 bases identical to TRBD1. The CDR3: CASSPSGTGFFETQYF. The CDR3 coding sequence is TGTGCCAGCTCGCCATCCGGGACAGGGTTTTTTGAGACCCAGTACTTC.